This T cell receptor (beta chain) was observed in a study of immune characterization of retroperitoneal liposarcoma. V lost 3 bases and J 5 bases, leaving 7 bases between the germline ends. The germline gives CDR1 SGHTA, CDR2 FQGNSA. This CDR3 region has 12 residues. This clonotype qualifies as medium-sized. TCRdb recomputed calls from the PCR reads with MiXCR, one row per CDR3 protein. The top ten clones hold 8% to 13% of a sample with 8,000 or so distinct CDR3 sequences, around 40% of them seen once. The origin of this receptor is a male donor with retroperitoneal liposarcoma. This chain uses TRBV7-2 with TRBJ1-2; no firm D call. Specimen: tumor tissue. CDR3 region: CASSFIGYGYTF. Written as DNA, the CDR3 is TGTGCCAGCAGCTTCATCGGGTATGGCTACACCTTC. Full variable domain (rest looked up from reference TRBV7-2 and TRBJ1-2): GAGVSQSPSNKVTEKGKDVELRCDPISGHTALYWYRQSLGQGLEFLIYFQGNSAPDKSGLPSDRFSAERTGGSVSTLTIQRTQQEDSAVYLCASSFIGYGYTFGSGTRLTVV.